A single sample is the source of the 28 T cell receptor beta chains below, sequenced in a study of blood T cells in healthy people across ages. Through a sample-barcoded 5' primer and a J-beta primer mix, a second PCR was run for roughly 6 to 12 cycles. TCRdb reprocessed the 5' RACE reads with MiXCR, giving one entry per CDR3 protein. This sample has over 600,000 distinct CDR3 sequences, with around 50% found just once. What was sequenced was blood. These TCRs come from a man aged 40-50 years in good health.

This clonotype was seen just once. This chain connects TRBV12-3 or TRBV12-4 to TRBJ2-3, with 8 positions matching TRBD2. This CDR3 has 15 amino acids. V lost 10 bases, J lost 2 bases, and 11 bases stayed unmatched. The CDR3 protein is CATGDSGIPTDTQYF. The CDR3, as DNA: TGTGCCACCGGGGATAGCGGGATCCCCACAGATACGCAGTATTTT.

The gene calls are TRBV28 and TRBJ2-3; 9 bases match TRBD2. Trimming at V came to 8 bases and at J to 2 bases, leaving 8 bases not matched to a gene. The CDR3 runs 15 residues. Germline CDR1 and CDR2: MDHEN and SYDVKM. The CDR3 reads CASSRRGGNTDTQYF. CDR3 in DNA: TGTGCCAGCTCCCGGCGGGGGGGTAACACAGATACGCAGTATTTT.

V and J are TRBV7-3 and TRBJ2-3; D ambiguous. The CDR3 loop spans 15 amino acids. Trimming cost V 5 bases and J 2 bases, with 14 bases left between them. The germline V gene has CDR1 SGHTA and CDR2 FQGTGA. The CDR3 loop is CASSPTVRPTDTQYF. For the CDR3, the DNA is TGTGCCAGCAGCCCGACGGTTCGCCCCACAGATACGCAGTATTTT.

DNA of the CDR3: TGCGCCAGCAGCTTCACCAGAAACACAGATACGCAGTATTTT. This translates into CASSFTRNTDTQYF. This chain joins TRBV5-1 and TRBJ2-3; D gene uncertain. CDR1 and CDR2 (germline): SGHRS, YFSETQ. The CDR3 runs 14 residues. V was cut by 2 bases and J by 2 bases, with 9 bases left in between.

The chain uses TRBV4-3 and TRBJ1-2; the match to TRBD1 covers 9 bases. Germline CDR1 reads LGHNA; CDR2 reads YSLEER. With V trimmed by 0 bases and J by 8 bases, 7 bases remained unmatched. This CDR3 has 15 amino acids. The DNA of the CDR3 is TGCGCCAGCAGCCAAGACCGGACAGGGGCGGGCGGCTACACCTTC. It encodes CASSQDRTGAGGYTF.

The chain links TRBV7-2 to TRBJ1-4; D might be TRBD1 (5 bases). This CDR3 has 15 residues. V was cut by 5 bases and J by 8 bases, with 18 bases left in between. The germline CDR1 and CDR2 sequences are SGHTA and FQGNSA. The CDR3 sequence is CASSPPGLGREKLFF. The CDR3 DNA reads TGTGCCAGCAGCCCTCCGGGCTTGGGGCGGGAAAAACTGTTTTTT.

V usage is TRBV20-1 and J usage is TRBJ2-1; D possibly corresponds to TRBD1 (5 bases). V lost 4 bases and J 6 bases, leaving 25 bases between the germline ends. Germline V gives CDR1 DFQATT, CDR2 SNEGSKA (reference sequence). The CDR3 totals 17 residues. This CDR3 is CSAMAPYAGLRGNEQFF. The CDR3 DNA sequence: TGCAGTGCTATGGCCCCTTATGCAGGGCTTAGGGGCAATGAGCAGTTCTTC.

This clonotype was seen a few times. The chain joins TRBV12-3 or TRBV12-4 to TRBJ2-4; D is unclear. The germline V and J ends were trimmed by 3 bases and 2 bases, with 14 bases remaining between them. The CDR3 is made up of 16 amino acids. CDR3 sequence (DNA): TGTGCCAGCAGTTTTCTCTCCCCCAGGACCAAAAACATTCAGTACTTC. It is translated as CASSFLSPRTKNIQYF.

This clonotype was picked up a small number of times. The chain joins TRBV9 to TRBJ1-2; D is perhaps TRBD1 (6 bases). Germline V gene sequence: CDR1 SGDLS, CDR2 YYNGEE. V shed 0 bases and J shed 7 bases, with 13 bases lying between them. The CDR3 spans 14 residues. The CDR3 DNA is TGTGCCAGCAGCGTAGCGACAGGCCCGGGTGGCTACACCTTC. The encoded protein is CASSVATGPGGYTF.

The chain links TRBV7-8 to TRBJ2-4; 11 bases are shared with TRBD1. The assigned J gene may be wrong: the sequence end matches TRBJ2-7 better. This CDR3 region has 15 residues. The V gene's germline CDR1 is SGHVS and CDR2 FQNEAQ. As DNA, the CDR3 is TGTGCCAGCAGCTTAATGGGACAGGGGGTTGACGAGCAGTACTTC. Translated, it gives CASSLMGQGVDEQYF.

The genes are TRBV7-6 and TRBJ2-6; D possibly corresponds to TRBD1 (5 bases). Germline assignment: CDR1 SGHVS and CDR2 FNYEAQ. The V end lost 3 bases, the J end lost 2 bases, and 8 bases lay between the germline ends. This CDR3 comprises 15 residues. DNA of the CDR3: TGTGCCAGCAGCTTTGCCAGGGCTGGGGCCAACGTCCTGACTTTC. Translating gives CASSFARAGANVLTF. The full variable domain, rest sourced from reference TRBV7-6 and TRBJ2-6, is GAGVSQSPRYKVTKRGQDVALRCDPISGHVSLYWYRQALGQGPEFLTYFNYEAQQDKSGLPNDRFSAERPEGSISTLTIQRTEQRDSAMYRCASSFARAGANVLTFGAGSRLTVL.

The V call is TRBV12-3 or TRBV12-4, the J call TRBJ1-2; 7 bases are a match to TRBD1. This CDR3 is 14 amino acids long. Losses at the gene ends were 5 bases for V and 4 bases for J; bases not matched to a gene: 7. In nucleotides, the CDR3 is TGTGCCAGCAGTCCCGGGACAGCGGCCTATGGCTACACCTTC. This sequence encodes CASSPGTAAYGYTF.

This clonotype was seen more than once but under ten times. Written as DNA, the CDR3 is TGTGCCAGCAGCGTAAAGGGGCGCTTCCCCACAGATACGCAGTATTTT. It specifies CASSVKGRFPTDTQYF. The chain combines TRBV9 with TRBJ2-3; tentative D call: TRBD1 (5 bases). This CDR3 has 16 residues. V was trimmed by 1 base and J by 2 bases, leaving 14 bases between them. CDR1 is SGDLS, CDR2 YYNGEE, per germline.

The J gene is TRBJ2-5, the V gene TRBV7-8; no clear D. V was cut by 2 bases and J by 4 bases, with 11 bases left in between. Looked up from germline, CDR1 is SGHVS and CDR2 is FQNEAQ. The CDR3 runs 14 residues. The CDR3 protein is CASSLSRFRETQYF. The DNA for the CDR3 is TGTGCCAGCAGCTTAAGCAGGTTTCGAGAGACCCAGTACTTC.

V is TRBV7-8 and J is TRBJ2-7, with D unclear. The germline V gene has CDR1 SGHVS and CDR2 FQNEAQ. The V end lost 1 base, the J end lost 0 bases, and 16 bases lay between the germline ends. The CDR3 has 17 residues. CDR3 region: CASSLVFDFHLSYEQYF. The CDR3 coding sequence is TGTGCCAGCAGCTTAGTGTTTGATTTCCATCTCTCCTACGAGCAGTACTTC.

This chain joins TRBV29-1 and TRBJ2-1, with 8 nucleotides matching TRBD2. From germline, CDR1 is SQVTM and CDR2 ANQGSEA. The junction had 8 bases not matched to a gene; V was cut back by 6 bases and J by 7 bases. This CDR3 region has 13 residues. CDR3 region: CSVRGTRQNEQFF. The CDR3 DNA reads as TGCAGCGTCCGCGGGACTAGACAAAATGAGCAGTTCTTC.

This chain joins TRBV28 and TRBJ1-2; D gene ambiguous. V dropped 4 bases and J dropped 5 bases, with 23 bases sitting between them. CDR3 length: 17 residues. Germline V CDR1 and CDR2: MDHEN, SYDVKM. CDR3 DNA: TGTGCCAGCAGTTCTCCTCCCCCTCGAGAGAGTGGGTATGGCTACACCTTC. Encoded protein: CASSSPPPRESGYGYTF.

This clonotype showed up just a few times. The V and J genes are TRBV28 and TRBJ2-7; 7 bases fit TRBD2. The CDR3 is 13 amino acids. The V gene's germline CDR1 is MDHEN and CDR2 SYDVKM. The ends lost 7 bases at V and 2 bases at J; junction bases unmatched: 5. In DNA form, the CDR3 reads TGTGCCAGCACCGTGGGGGGGACCTACGAGCAGTACTTC. Translation gives CASTVGGTYEQYF. The full variable domain, completed using reference TRBV28 and TRBJ2-7, is DVKVTQSSRYLVKRTGEKVFLECVQDMDHENMFWYRQDPGLGLRLIYFSYDVKMKEKGDIPEGYSVSREKKERFSLILESASTNQTSMYLCASTVGGTYEQYFGPGTRLTVT.

V is TRBV27 and J is TRBJ2-3; TRBD2 is a possible D gene (8 bases). V was cut by 1 base and J by 5 bases, with 16 bases left in between. CDR1 and CDR2 (germline): MNHEY, SMNVEV (reference sequence). The length of the CDR3 is 16 residues. CDR3 amino acids: CASSLFKGAGGDTQYF. The CDR3 DNA reads as TGTGCCAGCAGTTTATTTAAGGGGGCGGGGGGAGATACGCAGTATTTT.

This clonotype was found a few times. J is TRBJ2-1 and V is TRBV24-1; 7 bases are a match to TRBD1. CDR1 KGHDR and CDR2 SFDVKD come from the germline V gene. With V trimmed by 3 bases and J by 11 bases, 6 bases remained unmatched. The CDR3 runs to 13 residues. The CDR3 DNA follows: TGTGCCACCAGTGATCCCGGACAGGCCCAGCAGTTCTTC. Translated: CATSDPGQAQQFF.

The J gene is TRBJ2-4, the V gene TRBV13; TRBD2 agrees at 10 bases. The DNA end favors TRBJ2-7, so the J call may be wrong. The germline gives CDR1 PRHDT, CDR2 FYEKMQ (reference sequence). The CDR3 consists of 15 residues. The CDR3 loop reads CASSLMLAGENEQYF. The CDR3 nucleotides are TGTGCCAGCAGCTTAATGCTAGCGGGAGAAAACGAGCAGTACTTC.

The chain links TRBV6-1 to TRBJ2-4; tentatively, D is TRBD1 or TRBD2 (6 bases each). Trimming took 6 bases from V and 0 from J, leaving 21 bases between them. Germline V lookup: CDR1 MNHNS, CDR2 SASEGT. The CDR3 has 18 residues. The DNA for the CDR3 is TGTGCCAGCAGCCCGGAACAGGGACTCACTCTAGCCAAAAACATTCAGTACTTC. Translation gives CASSPEQGLTLAKNIQYF.

The J gene is TRBJ1-1, the V gene TRBV4-1, with TRBD1 matching over 9 bases. Trimming took 0 bases from V and 5 from J; bases not matched to a gene: 1. The CDR3 consists of 14 residues. Germline loops: CDR1 MGHRA, CDR2 YSYEKL. The chain's CDR3 is CASSQEGQGTEAFF. DNA of the CDR3: TGCGCCAGCAGCCAAGAGGGACAGGGAACTGAAGCTTTCTTT.

The V and J genes are TRBV2 and TRBJ1-5; 7 bases agree with TRBD1. Germline V gene data show CDR1 as SNHLY and CDR2 as FYNNEI. The CDR3 has 15 amino acids. V lost 4 bases, J lost 4 bases, and 7 bases stayed unmatched. CDR3 sequence reads: CASSGGQTLNQPQHF. CDR3 coding DNA: TGTGCCAGCAGTGGGGGACAGACTCTTAATCAGCCCCAGCATTTT.

This rearrangement joins TRBV7-9 to TRBJ2-5; 10 positions match TRBD1. J was trimmed by 5 bases and V by 5 bases; bases with no gene match: 8. The CDR3 sequence is 15 residues long. The germline V gene encodes CDR1 SEHNR and CDR2 FQNEAQ (reference sequence). CDR3 nucleotides: TGTGCCAGCAGCCGTCCGGGACAGGGGTTTGAGACCCAGTACTTC. Its translation: CASSRPGQGFETQYF.

The chain combines TRBV28 with TRBJ1-6; D not resolved. Germline values: CDR1 MDHEN, CDR2 SYDVKM. V dropped 5 bases and J dropped 13 bases, with 27 bases sitting between them. The length of the CDR3 is 17 residues. The chain's CDR3 is CASSLGGEPGAQCPLHF. In nucleotides, the CDR3 is TGTGCCAGCAGTCTAGGCGGAGAACCGGGCGCCCAATGCCCCCTCCACTTT.

V usage is TRBV27 and J usage is TRBJ2-3; 7 bases align to TRBD1. Per germline, CDR1 MNHEY and CDR2 SMNVEV (reference sequence). This CDR3 has 14 amino acids. J gave up 2 bases and V 6 bases, and 5 bases lay outside the gene matches. CDR3 loop: CASSSGTATDTQYF. The DNA of the CDR3 is TGTGCCAGCAGCTCCGGGACAGCCACAGATACGCAGTATTTT.

The V gene is TRBV28, the J gene TRBJ2-3; tentatively, D is TRBD1 or TRBD2 (6 bases each). Trimming pared 3 bases from V and 2 bases from J, leaving 15 bases between. Per the germline V gene, CDR1 is MDHEN and CDR2 is SYDVKM. CDR3 length: 16 amino acids. The CDR3 is CASSLDRGPHTDTQYF. In DNA, the CDR3 is TGTGCCAGCAGTTTGGATCGGGGGCCCCACACAGATACGCAGTATTTT. The full variable domain, in which reference TRBV28 and TRBJ2-3 provide the parts outside the CDR3, is DVKVTQSSRYLVKRTGEKVFLECVQDMDHENMFWYRQDPGLGLRLIYFSYDVKMKEKGDIPEGYSVSREKKERFSLILESASTNQTSMYLCASSLDRGPHTDTQYFGPGTRLTVL.